This TCR beta chain was obtained from a study of CD8 T cells in Susac syndrome. In germline, CDR1 is SGHTA, CDR2 FQGNSA. The V end was cut by 7 bases, the J end by 2 bases, with 18 bases between. The CDR3 spans 15 residues. When the RNA was reverse transcribed, random hexamers were used with an input of roughly 0.45 to 1 ug. TCRdb analysed the immunoSEQ multiplex PCR reads with MiXCR anew, one entry per CDR3 protein. The sample yields over 95,000 distinct CDR3 sequences, around nine tenths seen once. What was sequenced was CD4+ T cells from PBMCs. V gene TRBV7-2 combines with J gene TRBJ2-7; D assignment may be TRBD1 or TRBD2 (5 bases each). This TCR was recovered from a human donor in good health. CDR3: CASTPTGGETYEQYF. In DNA, the CDR3 is TGTGCCAGCACCCCCACTGGGGGTGAGACCTACGAGCAGTACTTC.